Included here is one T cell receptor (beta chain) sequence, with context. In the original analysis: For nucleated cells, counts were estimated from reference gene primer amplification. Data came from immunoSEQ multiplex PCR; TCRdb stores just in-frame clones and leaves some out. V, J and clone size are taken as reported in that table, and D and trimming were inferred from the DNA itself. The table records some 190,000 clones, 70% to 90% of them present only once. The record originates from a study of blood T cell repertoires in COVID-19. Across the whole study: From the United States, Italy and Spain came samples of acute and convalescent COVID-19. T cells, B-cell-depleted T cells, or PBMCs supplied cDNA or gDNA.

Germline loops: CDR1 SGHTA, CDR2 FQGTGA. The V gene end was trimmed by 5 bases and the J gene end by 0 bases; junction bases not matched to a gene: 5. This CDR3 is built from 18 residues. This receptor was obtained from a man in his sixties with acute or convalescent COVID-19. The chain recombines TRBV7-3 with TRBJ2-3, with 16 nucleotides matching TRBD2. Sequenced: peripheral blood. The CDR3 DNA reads TGTGCCAGCAGCACCGGGACTAGCGGGAGGGGAAGCACAGATACGCAGTATTTT. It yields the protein CASSTGTSGRGSTDTQYF.